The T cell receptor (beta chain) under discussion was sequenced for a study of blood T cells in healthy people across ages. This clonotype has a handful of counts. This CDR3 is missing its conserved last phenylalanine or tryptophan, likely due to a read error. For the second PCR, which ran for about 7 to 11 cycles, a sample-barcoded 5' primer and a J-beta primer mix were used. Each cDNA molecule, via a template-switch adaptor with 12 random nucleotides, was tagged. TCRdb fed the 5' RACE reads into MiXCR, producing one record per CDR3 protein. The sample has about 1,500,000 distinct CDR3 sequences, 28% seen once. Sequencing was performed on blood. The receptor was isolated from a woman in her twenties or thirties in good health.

CDR3 sequence (DNA): TGCAGCGTTGAAAAAGCAGAATTTTACTCTGGGGCCAACGTCCTGACTTCC. As protein: CSVEKAEFYSGANVLTS. This sequence joins TRBV29-1 and TRBJ2-6, with D unclear. V gave up 2 bases and J gave up 0 bases, with 14 bases separating them. The CDR3 is made up of 17 amino acids. Germline-derived CDR1 and CDR2 are SQVTM and ANQGSEA.